This T cell receptor (beta chain) comes out of a study of T cell repertoires in cytomegalovirus infection. Trimming took 2 bases from V and 7 from J, leaving 8 bases between them. This CDR3 comprises 13 residues. CDR1 and CDR2 from the germline V gene are MNHEY and SVGAGI. This clonotype was observed a handful of times. MiXCR, applied by TCRdb to the reads, yields one record per CDR3 protein. This sample has more than 650,000 distinct CDR3 sequences, with about 40% found just once. The sample taken for sequencing was PBMCs. The receptor was derived from a human donor in good health (CMV status not recorded). Some clones in this sample may be carry-over from other donors' samples. The chain is built from TRBV6-5 and TRBJ2-2; D is undetermined. CDR3 DNA sequence: TGTGCCAGCAGTTACCAGAGCGTCGGGGAGCTGTTTTTT. Encoded protein: CASSYQSVGELFF.